These T cell receptor beta chains were read from a single sample in a study of blood T cell repertoires in COVID-19. Assay: immunoSEQ multiplex PCR; the TCRdb copy retains only in-frame clones and omits some. The table has under 350,000 clones, around 86% seen once. What was sequenced was PBMCs or T cells enriched from blood (not recorded which). The receptors were gathered from a woman aged 40 to 49 with acute COVID-19. Both conserved end residues are part of each CDR3. The order of the fields is D gene, V gene, clone size, J gene, CDR3 protein, CDR3 DNA. The D gene is left open where the match is weak. Clone size is stated in some rows and not others, as once, few, many or a class when expanded.

d_gene: -
v_gene: TRBV15
abundance: -
j_gene: TRBJ1-4
CDR3aa: CATSRKTDMYNEKLFF
CDR3nt: TGTGCCACCAGCAGAAAGACAGACATGTATAATGAAAAACTGTTTTTT

d_gene: -
v_gene: TRBV5-1
abundance: -
j_gene: TRBJ1-3
CDR3aa: CASSLRPDSSGNTIYF
CDR3nt: TGCGCCAGCAGCTTGCGCCCCGACAGCTCTGGAAACACCATATATTTT

d_gene: TRBD1
v_gene: TRBV28
abundance: -
j_gene: TRBJ1-5
CDR3aa: CASSLGPGGKANQPQHF
CDR3nt: TGTGCCAGCAGTTTAGGGCCAGGGGGCAAGGCGAATCAGCCCCAGCATTTT

d_gene: -
v_gene: TRBV9
abundance: -
j_gene: TRBJ1-1
CDR3aa: CASSPESSYTEAFF
CDR3nt: TGTGCCAGCAGCCCCGAGTCTTCTTACACTGAAGCTTTCTTT

d_gene: -
v_gene: TRBV11-3
abundance: -
j_gene: TRBJ2-1
CDR3aa: CASSFQGTTGNEQFF
CDR3nt: TGTGCCAGCAGCTTCCAGGGAACTACTGGGAATGAGCAGTTCTTC

d_gene: -
v_gene: TRBV27
abundance: -
j_gene: TRBJ1-1
CDR3aa: CASTLRSGGLGTEAFF
CDR3nt: TGTGCCAGCACCTTAAGGTCGGGGGGCCTGGGCACTGAAGCTTTCTTT

d_gene: TRBD2
v_gene: TRBV7-3
abundance: -
j_gene: TRBJ2-2
CDR3aa: CASSLGLAGTGELFF
CDR3nt: TGTGCCAGCAGCTTAGGACTAGCGGGTACCGGGGAGCTGTTTTTT

d_gene: TRBD1
v_gene: TRBV27
abundance: once
j_gene: TRBJ2-2
CDR3aa: CASSSGTGHGELFF
CDR3nt: TGTGCCAGCAGTTCCGGGACAGGTCACGGGGAGCTGTTTTTT

d_gene: -
v_gene: TRBV7-9
abundance: -
j_gene: TRBJ1-1
CDR3aa: CASKIKEDTEAFF
CDR3nt: TGTGCCAGCAAAATTAAAGAGGACACTGAAGCTTTCTTT

d_gene: -
v_gene: TRBV6-5
abundance: -
j_gene: TRBJ2-7
CDR3aa: CASSRGAGGEQYF
CDR3nt: TGTGCCAGCAGTCGGGGGGCGGGTGGCGAGCAGTACTTC

d_gene: -
v_gene: TRBV28
abundance: -
j_gene: TRBJ1-4
CDR3aa: CASSLTLRRILTNEKLFF
CDR3nt: TGTGCCAGCAGCCTAACCCTGAGGAGAATCCTAACTAATGAAAAACTGTTTTTT

d_gene: TRBD1
v_gene: TRBV28
abundance: -
j_gene: TRBJ2-4
CDR3aa: CASRPRQGPPWNIQYF
CDR3nt: TGTGCCAGCAGACCTAGACAGGGGCCCCCATGGAACATTCAGTACTTC

d_gene: -
v_gene: TRBV6-4
abundance: -
j_gene: TRBJ1-1
CDR3aa: CASSSGLREAFF
CDR3nt: TGTGCCAGCAGCTCGGGACTCCGTGAAGCTTTCTTT

d_gene: -
v_gene: TRBV21-1
abundance: -
j_gene: TRBJ2-2
CDR3aa: CASSTRTNCAGGSFTGELFF
CDR3nt: TGTGCCAGCAGCACACGTACCAATTGTGCAGGGGGCTCTTTCACCGGGGAGCTGTTTTTT

d_gene: TRBD2
v_gene: TRBV28
abundance: -
j_gene: TRBJ2-1
CDR3aa: CASSSPGLAGGYGGYNEQFF
CDR3nt: TGTGCCAGCAGTTCCCCGGGACTAGCGGGAGGTTACGGGGGTTACAATGAGCAGTTCTTC

d_gene: TRBD1
v_gene: TRBV4-3
abundance: -
j_gene: TRBJ1-5
CDR3aa: CASSQDTTGVRPQHF
CDR3nt: TGCGCCAGCAGCCAAGACACCACAGGGGTACGGCCCCAGCATTTT

d_gene: -
v_gene: TRBV5-6
abundance: once
j_gene: TRBJ2-2
CDR3aa: CASSPGVNTGELFF
CDR3nt: TGTGCCAGCAGTCCAGGGGTTAACACCGGGGAGCTGTTTTTT

d_gene: TRBD1
v_gene: TRBV3-1/TRBV3-2
abundance: -
j_gene: TRBJ2-7
CDR3aa: CASSLGQGSYEQYF
CDR3nt: TGTGCCAGCAGCCTTGGACAGGGATCTTACGAGCAGTACTTC

d_gene: TRBD1
v_gene: TRBV5-1
abundance: -
j_gene: TRBJ2-3
CDR3aa: CASSQTGSADTQYF
CDR3nt: TGCGCCAGCAGCCAGACAGGGTCTGCAGATACGCAGTATTTT

d_gene: -
v_gene: TRBV6-2/TRBV6-3
abundance: -
j_gene: TRBJ2-1
CDR3aa: CASSSLAGDTYNEQFF
CDR3nt: TGTGCCAGCAGCAGCCTGGCAGGGGATACCTACAATGAGCAGTTCTTC

d_gene: -
v_gene: TRBV7-3
abundance: -
j_gene: TRBJ1-1
CDR3aa: CASSRTDRNTEAFF
CDR3nt: TGTGCCAGCAGCCGGACGGACAGGAACACTGAAGCTTTCTTT

d_gene: TRBD1
v_gene: TRBV5-1
abundance: -
j_gene: TRBJ2-2
CDR3aa: CASSSGTAVNTGELFF
CDR3nt: TGCGCCAGCAGCTCGGGGACAGCCGTGAACACCGGGGAGCTGTTTTTT

d_gene: TRBD1
v_gene: TRBV4-3
abundance: -
j_gene: TRBJ1-3
CDR3aa: CASSQVGVTGGNTIYF
CDR3nt: TGCGCCAGCAGCCAAGTTGGTGTGACAGGGGGAAACACCATATATTTT

d_gene: -
v_gene: TRBV6-2/TRBV6-3
abundance: -
j_gene: TRBJ2-3
CDR3aa: CASSYGEGDTDTQYF
CDR3nt: TGTGCCAGCAGTTACGGAGAGGGAGACACAGATACGCAGTATTTT

d_gene: TRBD1
v_gene: TRBV6-5
abundance: -
j_gene: TRBJ1-3
CDR3aa: CASSSRTGPGNTIYF
CDR3nt: TGTGCCAGCAGCTCCAGGACAGGGCCTGGAAACACCATATATTTT

d_gene: -
v_gene: TRBV7-2
abundance: once
j_gene: TRBJ2-2
CDR3aa: CAGGTWARGGTGELFF
CDR3nt: TGTGCCGGCGGGACATGGGCGAGGGGGGGGACCGGGGAGCTGTTTTTT

d_gene: -
v_gene: TRBV11-1
abundance: once
j_gene: TRBJ2-2
CDR3aa: CASRDTPKSNTGELFF
CDR3nt: TGTGCCAGCAGGGACACCCCGAAATCGAACACCGGGGAGCTGTTTTTT

d_gene: TRBD2
v_gene: TRBV2
abundance: -
j_gene: TRBJ2-2
CDR3aa: CASSQGTSGTGELFF
CDR3nt: TGTGCCAGCAGCCAGGGGACTAGCGGCACCGGGGAGCTGTTTTTT

d_gene: TRBD1
v_gene: TRBV19
abundance: -
j_gene: TRBJ2-4
CDR3aa: CASRPWTGLAKNIQYF
CDR3nt: TGTGCCAGTAGACCTTGGACAGGGCTAGCCAAAAACATTCAGTACTTC

d_gene: -
v_gene: TRBV27
abundance: -
j_gene: TRBJ2-2
CDR3aa: CASSFGLSYTGELFF
CDR3nt: TGTGCCAGCAGTTTCGGACTATCGTACACCGGGGAGCTGTTTTTT

d_gene: -
v_gene: TRBV7-2
abundance: few
j_gene: TRBJ2-1
CDR3aa: CASSLEWKGYEQFF
CDR3nt: TGTGCCAGCAGCTTAGAGTGGAAGGGGTATGAGCAGTTCTTC

d_gene: TRBD2
v_gene: TRBV7-2
abundance: -
j_gene: TRBJ2-2
CDR3aa: CASSLGGLAGVGELFF
CDR3nt: TGTGCCAGCAGCTTAGGAGGGCTAGCGGGAGTTGGGGAGCTGTTTTTT

d_gene: -
v_gene: TRBV12-5
abundance: -
j_gene: TRBJ2-7
CDR3aa: CASGSTFGGEQYF
CDR3nt: TGTGCTAGTGGTTCAACCTTTGGAGGCGAGCAGTACTTC

d_gene: -
v_gene: TRBV5-6
abundance: -
j_gene: TRBJ2-7
CDR3aa: CASSLQGIAYEQYF
CDR3nt: TGTGCCAGCAGCTTACAGGGAATTGCCTACGAGCAGTACTTC

d_gene: -
v_gene: TRBV10-3
abundance: -
j_gene: TRBJ1-5
CDR3aa: CAISEATGQNQPQHF
CDR3nt: TGTGCCATCAGTGAAGCCACGGGACAAAATCAGCCCCAGCATTTT

d_gene: -
v_gene: TRBV7-9
abundance: -
j_gene: TRBJ2-5
CDR3aa: CASSFGGTQYF
CDR3nt: TGTGCCAGCAGCTTTGGAGGGACCCAGTACTTC

d_gene: -
v_gene: TRBV19
abundance: -
j_gene: TRBJ1-5
CDR3aa: CASSGWGRSNQPQHF
CDR3nt: TGTGCCAGTAGTGGGTGGGGCCGTAGCAATCAGCCCCAGCATTTT

d_gene: -
v_gene: TRBV12-5
abundance: -
j_gene: TRBJ2-5
CDR3aa: CASGLSGETTQYF
CDR3nt: TGTGCTAGTGGTTTGAGTGGGGAGACGACCCAGTACTTC

d_gene: -
v_gene: TRBV27
abundance: -
j_gene: TRBJ1-6
CDR3aa: CASSLRNSPLHF
CDR3nt: TGTGCCAGCAGTTTGAGGAATTCACCCCTCCACTTT

d_gene: -
v_gene: TRBV27
abundance: -
j_gene: TRBJ1-6
CDR3aa: CASSLSTVNSPLHF
CDR3nt: TGTGCCAGCAGTTTATCTACGGTAAATTCACCCCTCCACTTT

d_gene: TRBD2
v_gene: TRBV9
abundance: -
j_gene: TRBJ2-3
CDR3aa: CASSGLAGTDTQYF
CDR3nt: TGTGCCAGCAGCGGACTAGCGGGTACAGATACGCAGTATTTT

d_gene: TRBD1
v_gene: TRBV28
abundance: -
j_gene: TRBJ1-5
CDR3aa: CASSAGGWVQPQHF
CDR3nt: TGTGCCAGCAGTGCAGGGGGTTGGGTTCAGCCCCAGCATTTT